Below, 17 T cell receptor beta chains from the same sample are listed, as sequenced in a study of Graves' ophthalmopathy and Graves' hyperthyroidism. RNA transcripts provided the template for amplifying TCR beta CDR3 regions. An opening RT-PCR round employed HTBI primers and preceded a second-round multiplex PCR. TCRdb itself ran the multiplex PCR reads through MiXCR, one entry per CDR3 protein. Found here are approximately 640,000 distinct CDR3 sequences, about two fifths of them singletons; the top ten hold roughly 3.5%. The specimen sequenced was peripheral blood. These receptors came from an adult man with Graves' ophthalmopathy.

This clonotype was detected many times. This chain connects TRBV24-1 to TRBJ2-7; D tentatively reads TRBD1 or TRBD2 (5 bases each). V lost 4 bases to trimming and J lost 5 bases, with 11 bases between them. The CDR3 runs 13 residues. Germline loops: CDR1 KGHDR, CDR2 SFDVKD. CDR3 DNA: TGTGCCACCAGTGACCGCCGGGACCACGAGCAGTACTTC. Translation gives CATSDRRDHEQYF.

In the case of this clonotype: The conserved phenylalanine or tryptophan normally closing the CDR3 is absent here, so this likely arose from a read error. The J gene is TRBJ1-2, the V gene TRBV9; 7 positions match TRBD1. The germline V gene encodes CDR1 SGDLS and CDR2 YYNGEE. Unmatched junction bases numbered 10, after V lost 7 bases and J lost 4 bases. The CDR3 is 14 amino acids. The CDR3 is CASSPWGQFYGYTL. CDR3 in DNA: TGTGCCAGCTCACCATGGGGACAGTTCTATGGCTACACCCTC.

In this sample, this clonotype turned up many times. The V call is TRBV29-1, the J call TRBJ2-7; D may be TRBD1 (5 bases). V lost 6 bases, J lost 0 bases, and 12 bases lay in between. From germline, CDR1 is SQVTM and CDR2 ANQGSEA. The CDR3 loop spans 13 amino acids. The CDR3 DNA follows: TGCAGCGTGCTGACAGCGAGCTCCTACGAGCAGTACTTC. Encoded protein: CSVLTASSYEQYF.

Many counts were recorded for this clonotype. The chain combines TRBV7-9 with TRBJ1-3, with D tentatively TRBD1 (6 bases). This CDR3 comprises 16 residues. Looked up from germline, CDR1 is SEHNR and CDR2 is FQNEAQ (reference sequence). V lost 5 bases and J lost 5, with 19 bases in between. CDR3 DNA sequence: TGTGCCAGCAGCACTAGGTGGGCGCGGGACAGAAACACCATATATTTT. Translated: CASSTRWARDRNTIYF.

This clonotype was recorded many times. The gene calls are TRBV2 and TRBJ1-6; possibly TRBD1 for D (6 bases). Per the germline V gene, CDR1 is SNHLY and CDR2 is FYNNEI. There are 12 residues in the CDR3. The V and J ends lost 7 bases and 10 bases respectively, with 11 bases between them. The CDR3 is CASTQGRSPLHF. CDR3 DNA sequence: TGTGCCAGCACACAGGGACGGTCACCCCTCCACTTT.

On this clonotype: Possible read error: a much larger clone is one base away. CDR3: CAIRGRARVDSPLHF. DNA for the CDR3: TGTGCCATCAGGGGGCGAGCCAGGGTAGATTCACCCCTCCACTTT. The genes are TRBV10-3 and TRBJ1-6; D might be TRBD1 (5 bases). The germline V gene encodes CDR1 ENHRY and CDR2 SYGVKD. The germline V and J ends were trimmed by 6 bases and 8 bases, with 17 bases remaining between them. The CDR3 is made up of 15 amino acids.

This clonotype was counted many times. The chain uses TRBV10-3 and TRBJ1-2; 7 positions agree with TRBD1. J gave up 2 bases and V 10 bases, and 7 bases lay outside the gene matches. Germline loops: CDR1 ENHRY, CDR2 SYGVKD. The CDR3 runs to 13 residues. The CDR3 spells CASRDSRNYGYTF. DNA for the CDR3: TGTGCCAGCAGGGACAGCCGGAACTATGGCTACACCTTC.

Details on this clonotype: Possible read error: a much larger clone is one base away. The chain joins TRBV20-1 to TRBJ1-2, with 8 bases lining up with TRBD1. V was pared by 6 bases and J by 7 bases, with 13 bases of the junction left unmatched. The length of the CDR3 is 14 residues. Germline V gene sequence: CDR1 DFQATT, CDR2 SNEGSKA (reference sequence). The CDR3 coding sequence is TGCAGTGCATACGGTGACAGGGGATGGAGTGGCTACACCTTC. Translating gives CSAYGDRGWSGYTF.

The chain recombines TRBV12-5 with TRBJ1-1; possibly TRBD1 for D (5 bases). CDR1 and CDR2 (germline): LGHNT, FRNRAP. V shed 6 bases and J shed 2 bases, with 10 bases lying between them. The CDR3 loop spans 13 amino acids. This chain's CDR3 is CASGRDPNTEAFF. The CDR3 bases are TGTGCTAGTGGAAGGGACCCTAACACTGAAGCTTTCTTT.

This clonotype was observed a few times. This chain connects TRBV20-1 to TRBJ2-7, with D perhaps TRBD1 or TRBD2 (5 bases each). The CDR3 has 14 residues. CDR1 and CDR2 (germline): DFQATT, SNEGSKA (reference sequence). With 3 bases removed from V and 4 bases from J, the gap between germline ends came to 16 bases. The DNA of the CDR3 is TGCAGTGCTAGCTCCGGGACGGACTCGTACGAGCAGTACTTC. As protein: CSASSGTDSYEQYF.

The table lists this clonotype with a few counts. One junction end disagrees with the germline gene, perhaps due to a read error. The chain's CDR3 is CASSQEDRTEAFF. In nucleotides, the CDR3 is TGCGCCAGCAGCCAAGAAGACAGGACGGAAGCTTTCTTT. The gene calls are TRBV7-9 and TRBJ1-1; D is perhaps TRBD1 (6 bases). The V gene's germline CDR1 is SEHNR and CDR2 FQNEAQ (reference sequence). The CDR3 is 13 amino acids.

A few counts support this clonotype. The chain has TRBV25-1 and TRBJ1-3, with a weak D call TRBD1 (5 bases). The CDR3 length is 15 residues. Germline V gene data show CDR1 as MGHDK and CDR2 as SYGVNS. V shed 1 base and J shed 7 bases, with 14 bases lying between them. The DNA of the CDR3 is TGTGCCAGCAGTGAATCGGTTCGGGGCTCGAACACCATATATTTT. Translated, it gives CASSESVRGSNTIYF.

This clonotype was counted ten times or more. The chain has TRBV19 and TRBJ1-2; D call uncertain. The germline CDR1 and CDR2 sequences are LNHDA and SQIVND (reference sequence). With 5 bases removed from V and 2 bases from J, the gap between germline ends came to 6 bases. This CDR3 comprises 12 residues. CDR3 in amino acids: CASSYSNYGYTF. The CDR3 bases are TGTGCCAGTAGTTACTCCAACTATGGCTACACCTTC. Combining the CDR3 with reference TRBV19 and TRBJ1-2 gives the whole variable domain DGGITQSPKYLFRKEGQNVTLSCEQNLNHDAMYWYRQDPGQGLRLIYYSQIVNDFQKGDIAEGYSVSREKKESFPLTVTSAQKNPTAFYLCASSYSNYGYTFGSGTRLTVV.

The rearrangement uses TRBV19 and TRBJ2-7; 10 bases agree with TRBD2. The V and J ends lost 3 bases and 3 bases, in that order; junction bases with no gene match: 5. CDR1 is LNHDA, CDR2 SQIVND, per germline (reference sequence). The CDR3 is made up of 15 amino acids. This CDR3 is CASSIALAGYYEQYF. In DNA form, the CDR3 reads TGTGCCAGTAGTATCGCACTAGCGGGGTACTACGAGCAGTACTTC.

Only one count was recorded for this clonotype. The CDR3 loop reads CSQGRQGPYEQYF. CDR3 DNA sequence: TGCAGCCAAGGGCGACAGGGTCCCTACGAGCAGTACTTC. The J gene is TRBJ2-7, the V gene TRBV29-1; 7 bases align to TRBD1. The V segment lost 8 bases and the J segment 2 bases; nucleotides outside the gene matches: 9. The CDR3 is 13 residues long. Germline V CDR1 and CDR2: SQVTM, ANQGSEA.

The gene calls are TRBV30 and TRBJ1-2; no clear D gene. V shed 4 bases and J shed 8 bases, with 17 bases lying between them. Looked up from germline, CDR1 is GTSNPN and CDR2 is SVGIG (reference sequence). The CDR3 spans 13 residues. CDR3 amino acids: CAWKYGGLQGYTF. CDR3 sequence (DNA): TGTGCCTGGAAATACGGCGGACTTCAGGGCTACACCTTC.

The table lists this clonotype with a few counts. The chain uses TRBV19 and TRBJ2-2; D possibly corresponds to TRBD2 (6 bases). Germline loops: CDR1 LNHDA, CDR2 SQIVND (reference sequence). This CDR3 contains 17 residues. V was cut by 10 bases and J by 8 bases, with 29 bases left in between. In DNA, the CDR3 is TGTGCCACCATCCATCAAACTGGAGGGGCCGCCAGGGGGGAGCTGTTTTTT. Amino acid sequence: CATIHQTGGAARGELFF.